Each of the 25 T cell receptor beta chains below was sequenced from the same sample in a study of T cell responses to AZD1222 COVID-19 vaccine listed by TCRdb under 2021. In light of the paper, this sample's time point label describes: about 28 days (+/-7) after the second vaccine dose. The treatment or condition label here, explained by the study, means: meningococcal conjugate vaccine given as trial control. To prepare the library, the immunoSEQ multiplex PCR assay was applied. TCRdb provides this immuneACCESS table in a form limited to in-frame rearrangements. Some clones are lacking; in checked studies, under half of them reflect an unresolved V gene, and why the rest are absent is not known. The sample records over 70,000 clones, more than 60% of which are singletons. 27% of the sample rests with the top ten. Sequenced here: peripheral blood, sampled 28 days after the second dose of the MenACWY control vaccine. The origin of the receptors is an adult who received the MenACWY meningococcal vaccine as a control.

V is TRBV6-5 and J is TRBJ1-5; D gene unclear. The V gene lost 5 bases and the J gene lost 2 bases, with 7 bases spanning the gap. The CDR3 is made up of 13 amino acids. Germline V CDR1 and CDR2: MNHEY, SVGAGI. CDR3 loop: CASSPLGNQPQHF. The CDR3 nucleotides read TGTGCCAGCAGTCCCCTAGGCAATCAGCCCCAGCATTTT.

The rearrangement joins TRBV6-1 to TRBJ1-6; possible D gene TRBD1, 5 bases. The CDR3 has 14 amino acids. Germline assignment: CDR1 MNHNS and CDR2 SASEGT. V lost 1 base to trimming and J lost 9 bases, with 10 bases between them. The CDR3 nucleotides are TGTGCCAGCAGTGAAGAGGGGCGACGTTCACCCCTCCACTTT. This sequence encodes CASSEEGRRSPLHF.

The chain couples TRBV29-1 to TRBJ1-1, with TRBD1 as a possible D gene (6 bases). The CDR3 spans 13 residues. The V end lost 7 bases, the J end lost 1 base, and 13 bases lay between the germline ends. Germline assignment: CDR1 SQVTM and CDR2 ANQGSEA. The CDR3 loop reads CSGWGAANTEAFF. The CDR3 nucleotides read TGCAGCGGGTGGGGGGCAGCGAACACTGAAGCTTTCTTT.

This chain uses TRBV5-1 with TRBJ2-1; 10 nucleotides agree with TRBD2. This CDR3 comprises 17 residues. CDR1 is SGHRS and CDR2 is YFSETQ in the germline V gene. J was trimmed by 13 bases and V by 1 base; bases with no gene match: 17. The CDR3 nucleotides are TGCGCCAGCAGCTTGTCTGGGGCTAGCGGGGGCGCCAATGGACAGTTCTTC. Its translation: CASSLSGASGGANGQFF. Variable domain in full (rest from reference TRBV5-1 and TRBJ2-1): KAGVTQTPRYLIKTRGQQVTLSCSPISGHRSVSWYQQTPGQGLQFLFEYFSETQRNKGNFPGRFSGRQFSNSRSEMNVSTLELGDSALYLCASSLSGASGGANGQFFGPGTRLTVL.

This clone was seen only a few times. The chain carries TRBV6-6 and TRBJ1-1; D unresolved. This CDR3 spans 15 amino acids. V was pared by 6 bases and J by 3 bases, with 17 bases between. Germline CDR1 and CDR2: MNHNY and SVGAGI (reference sequence). CDR3 sequence (DNA): TGTGCCAGCAGCTCGCAAGAAAGAAGGTACACTGAAGCTTTCTTT. Amino acid sequence: CASSSQERRYTEAFF.

This chain links TRBV10-3 with TRBJ2-7; D possibly corresponds to TRBD2 (6 bases). The CDR3 extends over 15 amino acids. V lost 4 bases and J lost 1, with 14 bases in between. Germline CDR1 and CDR2: ENHRY and SYGVKD. The CDR3 DNA reads as TGTGCCATCAGTGGTCGGGCTAGCGAGTCCTACGAGCAGTACTTC. As protein: CAISGRASESYEQYF.

The V gene is TRBV10-2, the J gene TRBJ1-3; 7 bases match TRBD1. With 0 bases clipped from V and 0 bases from J, the junction kept 5 bases outside the gene matches. Germline-derived CDR1 and CDR2 are WSHSY and SAAADI. CDR3 length: 17 amino acids. CDR3 residues: CASSESTGAGSGNTIYF. CDR3 in DNA: TGCGCCAGCAGTGAGTCAACAGGGGCCGGCTCTGGAAACACCATATATTTT.

The chain joins TRBV19 to TRBJ1-5; TRBD1 agrees at 7 bases. Unmatched junction bases numbered 5, after V lost 5 bases and J lost 4 bases. The length of the CDR3 is 14 residues. Germline CDR1 LNHDA, CDR2 SQIVND (reference sequence). CDR3 loop: CASSGRQGNQPQHF. The CDR3 DNA is TGTGCCAGTAGTGGACGACAGGGAAATCAGCCCCAGCATTTT.

The genes are TRBV11-3 and TRBJ1-5; D perhaps matches TRBD1 (5 bases). V shed 5 bases and J shed 0 bases, with 11 bases lying between them. The germline CDR1 and CDR2 sequences are SGHNT and YENEEA. This CDR3 has 15 residues. CDR3 loop: CASSPGTVSNQPQHF. CDR3 nucleotides: TGTGCCAGCAGCCCGGGGACGGTTAGCAATCAGCCCCAGCATTTT. Drawing the rest from reference TRBV11-3 and TRBJ1-5, the complete variable domain is EAGVVQSPRYKIIEKKQPVAFWCNPISGHNTLYWYLQNLGQGPELLIRYENEEAVDDSQLPKDRFSAERLKGVDSTLKIQPAELGDSAVYLCASSPGTVSNQPQHFGDGTRLSIL.

The J gene is TRBJ1-1, the V gene TRBV30; D remains ambiguous. Germline CDR1 is GTSNPN and CDR2 is SVGIG (reference sequence). The CDR3 has 13 residues. The germline V and J ends were trimmed by 3 bases and 5 bases, with 13 bases remaining between them. CDR3 region: CAWSNTLGTEAFF. The CDR3 DNA reads TGTGCCTGGAGCAATACCCTAGGGACTGAAGCTTTCTTT.

Regarding this clone: A much larger clone differs from this one at a single base, so this may be a read error. The same CDR3 can be traced to other DNA sequences in this sample. The chain uses TRBV5-1 and TRBJ2-6, with D unresolved. Germline CDR1 reads SGHRS; CDR2 reads YFSETQ. V was cut by 0 bases and J by 0 bases, with 4 bases left in between. The CDR3 is 15 amino acids. The CDR3 is CASSLGSSGANVLTF. The CDR3 DNA follows: TGCGCCAGCAGCTTGGGCAGCTCTGGGGCCAACGTCCTGACTTTC.

The chain is built from TRBV11-2 and TRBJ2-1; a possible D gene is TRBD2 (5 bases). The CDR3 length is 14 residues. Trimming took off 0 bases at V and 6 bases at J, with 9 bases between the two ends. CDR1 SGHAT and CDR2 FQNNGV come from the germline V gene. CDR3 loop: CASSLDHGSNEQFF. The CDR3, as DNA: TGTGCCAGCAGCTTAGATCATGGGAGCAATGAGCAGTTCTTC.

The chain recombines TRBV12-3 or TRBV12-4 with TRBJ1-1; D may be TRBD1 (5 bases). V was cut by 3 bases and J by 7 bases, with 9 bases left in between. This CDR3 contains 12 residues. The CDR3 region is CASSLVGREAFF. CDR3 nucleotide sequence: TGTGCCAGCAGTTTGGTGGGGCGTGAAGCTTTCTTT.

The rearrangement joins TRBV3-1 (or the pseudogene TRBV3-2) to TRBJ1-2; D not certain. Trimming removed 3 bases at V and 6 bases at J, with 14 bases between. The CDR3 loop spans 14 amino acids. Per germline, CDR1 LGHDT and CDR2 YNNKEL (reference sequence). Written as DNA, the CDR3 is TGTGCCAGCAGCCAGACTCCAGGACCTCATGGCTACACCTTC. It yields the protein CASSQTPGPHGYTF.

The chain links TRBV28 to TRBJ2-7; 8 nucleotides match TRBD1. The CDR3 is 17 amino acids. J was trimmed by 3 bases and V by 6 bases; bases with no gene match: 16. Germline CDR1 is MDHEN and CDR2 is SYDVKM. CDR3: CASRGIQGERLYYEQYF. The CDR3 coding sequence is TGTGCCAGCAGAGGAATACAGGGGGAACGCCTTTACTACGAGCAGTACTTC.

The chain is built from TRBV9 and TRBJ2-1; D is possibly TRBD2 (6 bases). Trimming stripped 3 bases from V and 5 bases from J, with 9 bases between. The CDR3 runs 13 residues. Per the germline V gene, CDR1 is SGDLS and CDR2 is YYNGEE. The CDR3 region is CASSDIADNEQFF. CDR3 in DNA: TGTGCCAGCAGCGACATAGCGGACAATGAGCAGTTCTTC. The full variable domain, with the rest looked up from reference TRBV9 and TRBJ2-1, is DSGVTQTPKHLITATGQRVTLRCSPRSGDLSVYWYQQSLDQGLQFLIQYYNGEERAKGNILERFSAQQFPDLHSELNLSSLELGDSALYFCASSDIADNEQFFGPGTRLTVL.

This clone was seen just once. The chain couples TRBV6-1 to TRBJ2-1; no clear D. Deletions cut 1 base from V and 6 bases from J, with 13 bases between. This CDR3 has 15 residues. CDR1 and CDR2 from the germline V gene are MNHNS and SASEGT. Here the CDR3 reads CASSEDGDPGNEQFF. CDR3 nucleotide sequence: TGTGCCAGCAGTGAAGACGGAGACCCGGGCAATGAGCAGTTCTTC.

This rearrangement joins TRBV19 to TRBJ1-4; no clear D gene. V was shortened by 5 bases and J by 8 bases, with 12 bases between the two germline ends. Germline V gene data show CDR1 as LNHDA and CDR2 as SQIVND (reference sequence). This CDR3 region has 13 residues. Here the CDR3 DNA reads TGTGCCAGTAGTCCCCCCCCGAACGAAAAACTGTTTTTT. Encoded protein: CASSPPPNEKLFF.

The CDR3 nucleotides read TGTGCCAGTAGGTTCACCGGAAACACTGAAGCTTTCTTT. As protein: CASRFTGNTEAFF. The rearrangement uses TRBV19 and TRBJ1-1; no firm D call. The V and J ends lost 6 bases and 2 bases respectively, with 10 bases between them. Germline V gives CDR1 LNHDA, CDR2 SQIVND (reference sequence). This CDR3 comprises 13 residues.

This rearrangement joins TRBV27 to TRBJ2-2; D may match TRBD1 or TRBD2 (6 bases each). V was cut by 4 bases and J by 5 bases, with 11 bases left in between. This CDR3 contains 14 residues. Germline V gives CDR1 MNHEY, CDR2 SMNVEV (reference sequence). The chain's CDR3 is CASSYRAGTGELFF. CDR3 nucleotides: TGTGCCAGCAGTTACAGGGCGGGGACCGGGGAGCTGTTTTTT.

This clone was detected only a few times. The chain employs TRBV4-3 and TRBJ1-1; the D gene is possibly TRBD1 (5 bases). CDR3 length: 16 amino acids. Trimming pared 1 base from V and 1 base from J, leaving 13 bases between. The germline V gene encodes CDR1 LGHNA and CDR2 YSLEER. CDR3: CASSQGIGTENTEAFF. The CDR3 DNA is TGCGCCAGCAGCCAAGGGATAGGGACGGAGAACACTGAAGCTTTCTTT.

Only one count was recorded for this clone. The rearrangement joins TRBV19 to TRBJ1-2, with 8 bases that match TRBD1. J lost 7 bases, V lost 0 bases, and 7 bases had no gene match. Germline-derived CDR1 and CDR2 are LNHDA and SQIVND (reference sequence). This CDR3 is built from 15 residues. CDR3 residues: CASSIDRQGLGGYTF. The CDR3 region has the DNA TGTGCCAGTAGTATAGATCGACAGGGGCTCGGTGGCTACACCTTC.

The chain links TRBV27 to TRBJ1-6; D is possibly TRBD1 (6 bases). V dropped 3 bases and J dropped 7 bases, with 13 bases sitting between them. The CDR3 loop spans 15 amino acids. From germline, CDR1 is MNHEY and CDR2 SMNVEV (reference sequence). The CDR3 protein is CASSFHRVRNSPLHF. CDR3 sequence (DNA): TGTGCCAGCAGTTTCCACAGGGTGCGGAATTCACCCCTCCACTTT.

This sequence joins TRBV4-1 and TRBJ2-1, with 7 bases aligning to TRBD2. With 4 bases clipped from V and 8 bases from J, the junction kept 17 bases outside the gene matches. CDR1 and CDR2 from the germline V gene are MGHRA and YSYEKL. This CDR3 has 17 residues. CDR3 sequence reads: CASSPLPPGGLTDEQFF. CDR3 DNA: TGCGCCAGCAGCCCCCTACCGCCGGGAGGCCTCACGGATGAGCAGTTCTTC.

The chain couples TRBV5-1 to TRBJ1-2; unclear D gene. The germline V and J ends were trimmed by 5 bases and 1 base, with 9 bases remaining between them. This CDR3 spans 13 amino acids. Germline-derived CDR1 and CDR2 are SGHRS and YFSETQ. The chain's CDR3 is CASRPTDNYGYTF. CDR3 coding DNA: TGCGCCAGCAGGCCTACAGATAACTATGGCTACACCTTC.